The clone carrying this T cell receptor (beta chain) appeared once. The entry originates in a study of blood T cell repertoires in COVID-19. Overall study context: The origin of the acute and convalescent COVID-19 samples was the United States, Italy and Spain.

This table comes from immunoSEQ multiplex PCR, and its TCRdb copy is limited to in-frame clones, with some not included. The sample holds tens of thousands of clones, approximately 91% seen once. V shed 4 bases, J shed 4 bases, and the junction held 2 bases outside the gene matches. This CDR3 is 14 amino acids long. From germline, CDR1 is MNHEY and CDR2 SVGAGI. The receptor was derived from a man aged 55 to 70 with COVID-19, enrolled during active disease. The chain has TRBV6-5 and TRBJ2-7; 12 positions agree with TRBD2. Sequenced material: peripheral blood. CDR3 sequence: CASSSGLAGYEQYF. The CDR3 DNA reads TGTGCCAGCAGTTCGGGACTAGCGGGTTACGAGCAGTACTTC.